This TCR beta chain was sequenced in a study of Ad26.COV2.S vaccination and SARS-CoV-2 variants. Method: immunoSEQ multiplex PCR; TCRdb's copy keeps in-frame clones and lacks some. Among roughly 700,000 clones, approximately 88% were seen once, and the ten largest hold approximately 1.5%. Treatment indicated: some 19 received Ad26.COV2.S at low or high dose, single or two shots; about 5 received placebo; per-sample allocation not given. Day 63 after the first vaccine or placebo injection was the time point for sampling. V lost 5 bases, J lost 0 bases, and 5 bases stayed unmatched. Germline V gene sequence: CDR1 LGHDT, CDR2 YNNKEL (reference sequence). The CDR3 is 15 residues long.

The sequencing used peripheral blood, collected in a trial of Ad26.COV2.S vaccine versus placebo. This sequence joins TRBV3-1 (or the pseudogene TRBV3-2) and TRBJ2-7; 9 bases fit TRBD2. This receptor was obtained from a person between 18 and 59 years old who received the Ad26.COV2.S COVID-19 vaccine or a placebo. CDR3 sequence: CASSETSGPSYEQYF. Written as DNA, the CDR3 is TGTGCCAGCAGCGAGACTAGCGGACCCTCCTACGAGCAGTACTTC.